This paragraph reports one T cell receptor (beta chain). What it recognizes is unknown. The data stem from a study of beta chain features in type 1 diabetes. Study results and caveats: Shortening of TCRB CDR3s, moderate but significant, appeared in all four CD4+ subsets of Type 1 diabetes patients.

Central memory, naive, regulatory and stem cell-like memory CD4+ cells were sorted by CD45RO/CCR7/CD25/CD127/CD95/CD27. The authors reverse transcribed all of the isolated RNA, so sequencing captured expressed TCRB transcripts. The repertoire was sequenced with immunoSEQ multiplex PCR; TCRdb's copy has only in-frame clones and lacks some. This sample has 300,000 to 450,000 clones, with around 12% found just once. Trimming pared 1 base from V and 7 bases from J, leaving 16 bases between. This CDR3 has 15 residues. CDR1 and CDR2 from the germline V gene are SGHTA and FQGTGA. Material: naive CD4+ T cells from blood. The rearrangement joins TRBV7-3 to TRBJ1-2; D not certain. This TCR was sampled from a woman aged 18-29 years with type 1 diabetes. CDR3 region: CASSLNGQNRGGYTF. CDR3 nucleotide sequence: TGTGCCAGCAGCTTAAACGGTCAAAACCGGGGTGGCTACACCTTC.